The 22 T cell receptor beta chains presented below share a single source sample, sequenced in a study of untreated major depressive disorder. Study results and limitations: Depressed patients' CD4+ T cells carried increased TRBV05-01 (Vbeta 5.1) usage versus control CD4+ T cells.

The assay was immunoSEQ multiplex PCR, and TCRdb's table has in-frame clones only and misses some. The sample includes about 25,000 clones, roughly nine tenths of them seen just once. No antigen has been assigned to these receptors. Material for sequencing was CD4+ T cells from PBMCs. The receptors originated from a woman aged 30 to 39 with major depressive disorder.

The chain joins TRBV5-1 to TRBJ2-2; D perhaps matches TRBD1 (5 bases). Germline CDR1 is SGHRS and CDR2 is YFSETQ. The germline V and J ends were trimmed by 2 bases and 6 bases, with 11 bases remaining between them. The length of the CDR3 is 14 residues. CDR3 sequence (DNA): TGCGCCAGCAGCTTAAGGGGTTCACCCGGGGAGCTGTTTTTT. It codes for CASSLRGSPGELFF.

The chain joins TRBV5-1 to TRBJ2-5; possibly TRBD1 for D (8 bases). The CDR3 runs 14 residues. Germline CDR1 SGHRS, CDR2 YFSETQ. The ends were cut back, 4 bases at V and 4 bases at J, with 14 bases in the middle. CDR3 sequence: CASSPTGEGETQYF. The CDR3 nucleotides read TGCGCCAGCAGCCCGACAGGGGAGGGAGAGACCCAGTACTTC.

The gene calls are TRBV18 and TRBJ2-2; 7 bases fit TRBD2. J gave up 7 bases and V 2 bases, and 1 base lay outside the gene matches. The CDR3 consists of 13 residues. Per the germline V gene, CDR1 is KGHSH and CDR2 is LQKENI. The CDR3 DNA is TGTGCCAGCTCACCAGGGACTAACGGGGAGCTGTTTTTT. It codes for CASSPGTNGELFF.

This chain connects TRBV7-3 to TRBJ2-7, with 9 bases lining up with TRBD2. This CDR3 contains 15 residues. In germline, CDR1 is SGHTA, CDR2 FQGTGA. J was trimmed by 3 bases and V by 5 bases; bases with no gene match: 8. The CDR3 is CASSHSGSSGYEQYF. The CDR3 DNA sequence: TGTGCCAGCAGCCATAGCGGGAGTTCGGGCTACGAGCAGTACTTC.

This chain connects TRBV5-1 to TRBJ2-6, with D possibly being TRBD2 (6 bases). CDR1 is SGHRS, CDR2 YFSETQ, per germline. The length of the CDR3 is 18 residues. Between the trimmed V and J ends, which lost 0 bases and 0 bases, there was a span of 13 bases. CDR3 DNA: TGCGCCAGCAGCTTGGACGCGGGAACCCACTCTGGGGCCAACGTCCTGACTTTC. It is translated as CASSLDAGTHSGANVLTF.

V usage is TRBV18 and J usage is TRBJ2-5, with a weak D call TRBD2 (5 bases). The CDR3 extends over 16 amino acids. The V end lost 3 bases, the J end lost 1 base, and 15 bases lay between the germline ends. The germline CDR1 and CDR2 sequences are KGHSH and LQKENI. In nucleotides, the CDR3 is TGTGCCAGCTCACCCCTCGCGGGCAGCGGCCAAGAGACCCAGTACTTC. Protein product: CASSPLAGSGQETQYF.

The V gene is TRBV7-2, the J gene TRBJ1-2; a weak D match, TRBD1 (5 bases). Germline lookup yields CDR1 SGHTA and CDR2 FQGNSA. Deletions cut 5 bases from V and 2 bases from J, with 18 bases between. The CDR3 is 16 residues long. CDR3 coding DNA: TGTGCCAGCAGCGCCCGTCCGGGACTTACGAACTATGGCTACACCTTC. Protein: CASSARPGLTNYGYTF.

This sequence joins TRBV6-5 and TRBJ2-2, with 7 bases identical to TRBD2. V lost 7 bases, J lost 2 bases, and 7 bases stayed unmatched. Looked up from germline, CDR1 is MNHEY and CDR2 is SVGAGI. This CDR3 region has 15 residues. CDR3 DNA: TGTGCCAGCACCCCTGGCGGGAGCAACACCGGGGAGCTGTTTTTT. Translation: CASTPGGSNTGELFF.

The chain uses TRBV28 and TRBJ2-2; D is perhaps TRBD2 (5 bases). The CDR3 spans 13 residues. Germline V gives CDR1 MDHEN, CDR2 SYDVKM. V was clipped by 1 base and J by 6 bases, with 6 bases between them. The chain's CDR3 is CASSLYGAGELFF. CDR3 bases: TGTGCCAGCAGTTTATACGGGGCCGGGGAGCTGTTTTTT.

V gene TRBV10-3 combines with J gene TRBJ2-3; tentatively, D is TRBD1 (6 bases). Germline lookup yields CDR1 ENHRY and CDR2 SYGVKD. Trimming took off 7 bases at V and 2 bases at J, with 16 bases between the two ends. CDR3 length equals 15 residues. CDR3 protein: CAITNTTGLTDTQYF. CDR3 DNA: TGTGCCATCACTAACACGACAGGCCTCACAGATACGCAGTATTTT.

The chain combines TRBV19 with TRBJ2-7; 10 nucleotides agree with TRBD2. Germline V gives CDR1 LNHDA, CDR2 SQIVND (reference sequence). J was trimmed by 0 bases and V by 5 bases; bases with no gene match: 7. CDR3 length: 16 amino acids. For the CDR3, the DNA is TGTGCCAGTAGTGGCGCCGGGACTAGCGACTCCTACGAGCAGTACTTC. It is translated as CASSGAGTSDSYEQYF.

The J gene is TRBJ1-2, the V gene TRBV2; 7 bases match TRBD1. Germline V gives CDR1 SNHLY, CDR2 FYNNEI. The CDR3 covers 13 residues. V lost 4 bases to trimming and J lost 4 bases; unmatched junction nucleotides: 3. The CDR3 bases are TGTGCCAGCAGTGGGGACAGTCCCTATGGCTACACCTTC. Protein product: CASSGDSPYGYTF.

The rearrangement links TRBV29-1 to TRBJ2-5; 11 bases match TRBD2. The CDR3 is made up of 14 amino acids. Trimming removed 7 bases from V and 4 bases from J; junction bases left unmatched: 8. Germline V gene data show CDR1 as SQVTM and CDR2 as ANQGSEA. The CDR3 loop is CSADVAGGGETQYF. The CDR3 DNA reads TGCAGCGCAGATGTAGCGGGAGGGGGAGAGACCCAGTACTTC.

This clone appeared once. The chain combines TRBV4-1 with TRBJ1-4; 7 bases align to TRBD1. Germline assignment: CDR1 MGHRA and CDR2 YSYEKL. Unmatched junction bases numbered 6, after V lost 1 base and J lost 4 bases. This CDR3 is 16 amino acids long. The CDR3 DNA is TGCGCCAGCAGCCAAGCAACCGGGACAGTTAATGAAAAACTGTTTTTT. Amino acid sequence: CASSQATGTVNEKLFF.

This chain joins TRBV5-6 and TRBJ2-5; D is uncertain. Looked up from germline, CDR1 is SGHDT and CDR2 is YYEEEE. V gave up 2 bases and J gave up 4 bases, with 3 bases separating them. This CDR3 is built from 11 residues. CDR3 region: CASSFGETQYF. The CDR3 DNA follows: TGTGCCAGCAGCTTCGGAGAGACCCAGTACTTC. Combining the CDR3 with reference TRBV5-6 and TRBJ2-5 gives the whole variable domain DAGVTQSPTHLIKTRGQQVTLRCSPKSGHDTVSWYQQALGQGPQFIFQYYEEEERQRGNFPDRFSGHQFPNYSSELNVNALLLGDSALYLCASSFGETQYFGPGTRLLVL.

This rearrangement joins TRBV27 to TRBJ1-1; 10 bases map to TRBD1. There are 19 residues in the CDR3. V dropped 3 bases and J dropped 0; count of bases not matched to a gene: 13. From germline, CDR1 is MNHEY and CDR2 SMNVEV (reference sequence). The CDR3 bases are TGTGCCAGCAGTTTCAATCTCCCGGGACAGGGGCTTTTGAACACTGAAGCTTTCTTT. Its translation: CASSFNLPGQGLLNTEAFF.

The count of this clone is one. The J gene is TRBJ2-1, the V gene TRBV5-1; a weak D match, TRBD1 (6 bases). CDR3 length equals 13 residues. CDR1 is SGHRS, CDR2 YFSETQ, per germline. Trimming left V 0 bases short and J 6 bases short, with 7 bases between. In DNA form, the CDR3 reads TGCGCCAGCAGCTTGGTAGGGGGCAATGAGCAGTTCTTC. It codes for CASSLVGGNEQFF.

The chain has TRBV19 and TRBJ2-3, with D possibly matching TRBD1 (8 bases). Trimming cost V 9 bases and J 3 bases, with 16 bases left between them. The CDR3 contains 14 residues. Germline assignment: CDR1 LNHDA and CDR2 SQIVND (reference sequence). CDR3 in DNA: TGTGCCAGCAACGACAGGGGAGGGACAGATACGCAGTATTTT. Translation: CASNDRGGTDTQYF.

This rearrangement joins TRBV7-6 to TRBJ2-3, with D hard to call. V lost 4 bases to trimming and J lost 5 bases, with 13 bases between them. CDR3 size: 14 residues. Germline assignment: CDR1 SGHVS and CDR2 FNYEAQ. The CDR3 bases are TGTGCCAGCAGCTCGAACACGGTCGGAGATACGCAGTATTTT. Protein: CASSSNTVGDTQYF. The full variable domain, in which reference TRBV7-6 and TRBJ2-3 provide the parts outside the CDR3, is GAGVSQSPRYKVTKRGQDVALRCDPISGHVSLYWYRQALGQGPEFLTYFNYEAQQDKSGLPNDRFSAERPEGSISTLTIQRTEQRDSAMYRCASSSNTVGDTQYFGPGTRLTVL.

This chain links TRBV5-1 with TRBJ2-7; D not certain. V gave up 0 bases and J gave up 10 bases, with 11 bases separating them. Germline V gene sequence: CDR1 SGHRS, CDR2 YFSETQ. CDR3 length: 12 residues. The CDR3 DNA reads TGCGCCAGCAGCTTGGACACCGGGTCTCAGTACTTC. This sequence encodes CASSLDTGSQYF. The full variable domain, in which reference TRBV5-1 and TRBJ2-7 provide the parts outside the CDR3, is KAGVTQTPRYLIKTRGQQVTLSCSPISGHRSVSWYQQTPGQGLQFLFEYFSETQRNKGNFPGRFSGRQFSNSRSEMNVSTLELGDSALYLCASSLDTGSQYFGPGTRLTVT.

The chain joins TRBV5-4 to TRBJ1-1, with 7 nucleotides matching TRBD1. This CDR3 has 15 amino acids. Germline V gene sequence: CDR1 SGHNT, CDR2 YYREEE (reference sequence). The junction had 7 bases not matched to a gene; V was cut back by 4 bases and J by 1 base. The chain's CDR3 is CASSHRDRPNTEAFF. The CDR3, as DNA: TGTGCCAGCAGCCACCGGGACAGACCGAACACTGAAGCTTTCTTT.

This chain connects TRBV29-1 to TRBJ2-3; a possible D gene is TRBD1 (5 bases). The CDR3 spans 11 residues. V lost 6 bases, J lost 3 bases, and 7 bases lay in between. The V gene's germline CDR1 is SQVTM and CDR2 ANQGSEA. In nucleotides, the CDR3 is TGCAGCGTGGACAAAACAGATACGCAGTATTTT. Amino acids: CSVDKTDTQYF.